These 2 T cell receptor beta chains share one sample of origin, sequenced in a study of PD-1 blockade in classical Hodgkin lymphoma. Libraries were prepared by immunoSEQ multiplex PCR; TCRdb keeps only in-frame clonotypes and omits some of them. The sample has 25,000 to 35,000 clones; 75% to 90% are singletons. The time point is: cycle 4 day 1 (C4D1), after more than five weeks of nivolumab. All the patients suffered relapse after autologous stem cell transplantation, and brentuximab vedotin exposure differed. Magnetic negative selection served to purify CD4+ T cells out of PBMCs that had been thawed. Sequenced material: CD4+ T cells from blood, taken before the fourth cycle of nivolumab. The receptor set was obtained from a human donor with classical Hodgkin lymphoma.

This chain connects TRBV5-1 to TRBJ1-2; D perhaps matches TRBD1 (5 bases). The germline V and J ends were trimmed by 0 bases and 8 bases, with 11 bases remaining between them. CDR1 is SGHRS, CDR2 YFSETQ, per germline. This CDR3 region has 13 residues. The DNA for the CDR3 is TGCGCCAGCAGCTTGGACGCAGGGCGCGGCTACACCTTC. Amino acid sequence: CASSLDAGRGYTF.

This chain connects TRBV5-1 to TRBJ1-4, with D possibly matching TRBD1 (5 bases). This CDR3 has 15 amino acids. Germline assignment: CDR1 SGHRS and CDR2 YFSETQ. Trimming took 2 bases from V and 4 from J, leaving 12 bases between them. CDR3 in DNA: TGCGCCAGCAGCTTAACGACAGCGGATAATGAAAAACTGTTTTTT. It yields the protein CASSLTTADNEKLFF.